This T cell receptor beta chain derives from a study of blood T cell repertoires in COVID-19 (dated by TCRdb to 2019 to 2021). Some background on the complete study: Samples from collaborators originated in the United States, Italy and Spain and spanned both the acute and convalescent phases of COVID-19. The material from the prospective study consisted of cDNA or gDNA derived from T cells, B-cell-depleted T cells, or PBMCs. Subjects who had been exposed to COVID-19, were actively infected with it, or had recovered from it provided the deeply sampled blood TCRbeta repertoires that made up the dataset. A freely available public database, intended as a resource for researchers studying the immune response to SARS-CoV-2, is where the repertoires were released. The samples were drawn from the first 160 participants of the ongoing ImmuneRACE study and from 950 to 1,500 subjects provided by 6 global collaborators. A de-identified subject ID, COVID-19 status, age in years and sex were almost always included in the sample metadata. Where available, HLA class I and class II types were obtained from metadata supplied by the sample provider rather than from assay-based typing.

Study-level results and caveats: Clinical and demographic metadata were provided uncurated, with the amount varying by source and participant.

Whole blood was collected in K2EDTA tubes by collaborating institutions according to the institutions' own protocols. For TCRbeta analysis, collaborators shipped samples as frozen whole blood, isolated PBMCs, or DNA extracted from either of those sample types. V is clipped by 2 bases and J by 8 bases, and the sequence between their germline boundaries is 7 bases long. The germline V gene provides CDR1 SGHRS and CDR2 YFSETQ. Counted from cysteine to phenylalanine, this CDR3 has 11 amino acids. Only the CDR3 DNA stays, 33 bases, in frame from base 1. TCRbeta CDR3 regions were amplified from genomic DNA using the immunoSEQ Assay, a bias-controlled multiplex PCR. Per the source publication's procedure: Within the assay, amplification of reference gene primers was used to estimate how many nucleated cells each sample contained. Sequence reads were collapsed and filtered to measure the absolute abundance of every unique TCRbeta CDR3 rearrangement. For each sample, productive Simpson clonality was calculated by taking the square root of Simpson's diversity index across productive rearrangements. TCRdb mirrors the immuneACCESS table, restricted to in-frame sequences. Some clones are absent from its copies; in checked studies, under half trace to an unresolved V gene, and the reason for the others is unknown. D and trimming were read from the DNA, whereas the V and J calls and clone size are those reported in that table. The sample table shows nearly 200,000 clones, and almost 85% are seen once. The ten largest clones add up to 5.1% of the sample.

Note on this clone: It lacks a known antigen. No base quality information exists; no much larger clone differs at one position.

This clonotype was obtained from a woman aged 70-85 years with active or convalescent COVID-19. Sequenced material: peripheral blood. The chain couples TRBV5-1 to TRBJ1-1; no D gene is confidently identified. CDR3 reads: CASSFGREAFF. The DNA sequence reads TGCGCCAGCAGCTTCGGCAGGGAAGCTTTCTTT. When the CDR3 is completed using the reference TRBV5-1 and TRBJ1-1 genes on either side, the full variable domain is KAGVTQTPRYLIKTRGQQVTLSCSPISGHRSVSWYQQTPGQGLQFLFEYFSETQRNKGNFPGRFSGRQFSNSRSEMNVSTLELGDSALYLCASSFGREAFFGQGTRLTVV.